These 24 T cell receptor beta chains originate from one sample sequenced in a study of blood T cells in healthy people across ages. A sample-barcoded 5' primer and a J-beta primer mix were used in a second PCR of roughly 7 to 11 cycles. TCRdb re-called the 5' RACE reads through MiXCR, storing one row per CDR3 protein. The sample consists of some 900,000 distinct CDR3 sequences, about 48% of them appearing once. The specimen sequenced was blood. Receptors originate from a man aged 25-45 years in good health.

About this clonotype itself: The junction departs from the called germline gene at one end, perhaps through a read error. The chain combines TRBV12-3 or TRBV12-4 with TRBJ1-2; D gene uncertain. This CDR3 spans 12 amino acids. The CDR3 DNA is TGTGTCAGCAGTAACGGGGAAGGCGGCTACACCTTC. Translated, it gives CVSSNGEGGYTF.

There are a few counts of this clonotype. This chain uses TRBV28 with TRBJ2-7; no reliable D call. The V gene's germline CDR1 is MDHEN and CDR2 SYDVKM. The CDR3 loop spans 12 amino acids. The V gene lost 7 bases and the J gene lost 3 bases, with 10 bases spanning the gap. The CDR3 spells CASKSSHYEQYF. The CDR3 bases are TGTGCCAGCAAATCATCCCACTACGAGCAGTACTTC.

This clonotype was seen a few times. The V call is TRBV15, the J call TRBJ2-1; D not certain. CDR3 length equals 13 residues. Germline V gives CDR1 LNHNV, CDR2 YYDKDF (reference sequence). Trimming cost V 0 bases and J 10 bases, with 10 bases left between them. The CDR3 nucleotides are TGTGCCACCAGCAGAGATAGGCCAGCGGAGCAGTTCTTC. The encoded protein is CATSRDRPAEQFF. Complete variable domain (other parts from reference TRBV15 and TRBJ2-1): DAMVIQNPRYQVTQFGKPVTLSCSQTLNHNVMYWYQQKSSQAPKLLFHYYDKDFNNEADTPDNFQSRRPNTSFCFLDIRSPGLGDTAMYLCATSRDRPAEQFFGPGTRLTVL.

This clonotype came up once. With a much larger clone just one base away, this may be a read error. This sequence joins TRBV28 and TRBJ2-3; D is tentatively TRBD1 or TRBD2 (6 bases each). CDR1 is MDHEN, CDR2 SYDVKM, per germline. V was shortened by 6 bases and J by 7 bases, with 20 bases between the two germline ends. The CDR3 sequence is 15 residues long. CDR3 sequence reads: CASSSLTGAGNTQYF. The CDR3 DNA reads TGTGCCAGCAGCTCACTAACGGGGGCGGGTAATACGCAGTATTTT.

This clonotype was counted between two and nine times. The chain employs TRBV5-5 and TRBJ2-7, with 9 bases fitting TRBD1. CDR3 length equals 13 residues. Per germline, CDR1 SGHKS and CDR2 YYEKEE (reference sequence). Trimming at V came to 2 bases and at J to 7 bases, leaving 4 bases not matched to a gene. CDR3 nucleotide sequence: TGTGCCAGCAGCTTAAGGACAGGGGTTGAGCAGTACTTC. This sequence encodes CASSLRTGVEQYF.

V and J are TRBV7-9 and TRBJ2-1; the D gene is possibly TRBD2 (6 bases). The CDR3 runs 19 residues. Looked up from germline, CDR1 is SEHNR and CDR2 is FQNEAQ (reference sequence). The V gene lost 1 base and the J gene lost 5 bases, with 24 bases spanning the gap. For the CDR3, the DNA is TGTGCCAGCAGCTTAGTACGGGGCGGGGCTAGGATCCGCGACAATGAGCAGTTCTTC. Amino acid sequence: CASSLVRGGARIRDNEQFF.

This clonotype was picked up a small number of times. The V and J genes are TRBV28 and TRBJ2-7; 7 bases agree with TRBD1. Trimming cost V 7 bases and J 2 bases; bases outside gene matches: 8. Germline V gene data show CDR1 as MDHEN and CDR2 as SYDVKM. The CDR3 sequence is 14 residues long. DNA of the CDR3: TGTGCCAGCAATGACAGGGAGAGTGCCTACGAGCAGTACTTC. It encodes CASNDRESAYEQYF.

The table lists this clonotype with a few counts. The chain employs TRBV20-1 and TRBJ2-7, with a weak D call TRBD1 (6 bases). The CDR3 is made up of 12 amino acids. V lost 2 bases and J lost 3, with 8 bases in between. CDR1 and CDR2 (germline): DFQATT, SNEGSKA (reference sequence). This CDR3 is CSARKQGYEQYF. The CDR3 nucleotides are TGCAGTGCTAGAAAACAGGGCTACGAGCAGTACTTC.

This clonotype was seen a handful of times. The chain joins TRBV12-3 or TRBV12-4 to TRBJ1-2; D is uncertain. Trimming removed 8 bases from V and 5 bases from J, with 9 bases in between. This CDR3 is 11 amino acids long. In DNA, the CDR3 is TGTGCCAGCGCGGGTTTTTATGGCTACACCTTC. Translating gives CASAGFYGYTF.

V gene TRBV28 combines with J gene TRBJ1-1; tentative D call: TRBD1 (6 bases). The CDR3 sequence is 16 residues long. The V and J ends lost 6 bases and 0 bases respectively, with 17 bases between them. The V gene's germline CDR1 is MDHEN and CDR2 SYDVKM. Written as DNA, the CDR3 is TGTGCCAGCAGCTCCTCCTCCGGGACAATGAACACTGAAGCTTTCTTT. Translated, it gives CASSSSSGTMNTEAFF. Together with reference TRBV28 and TRBJ1-1, the CDR3 gives the full variable domain: DVKVTQSSRYLVKRTGEKVFLECVQDMDHENMFWYRQDPGLGLRLIYFSYDVKMKEKGDIPEGYSVSREKKERFSLILESASTNQTSMYLCASSSSSGTMNTEAFFGQGTRLTVV.

The V and J genes are TRBV29-1 and TRBJ2-2; 10 bases match TRBD2. Germline-derived CDR1 and CDR2 are SQVTM and ANQGSEA. J lost 1 base, V lost 4 bases, and 6 bases had no gene match. CDR3 length: 16 residues. The CDR3 region has the DNA TGCAGCGTTGTAGCTAGCGGGGGCCTGAACACCGGGGAGCTGTTTTTT. Protein: CSVVASGGLNTGELFF.

There are a few counts of this clonotype. The rearrangement joins TRBV21-1 to TRBJ1-5; the table's D call, TRBD1, was not checked against the DNA. TRBV21-1 constitutes a pseudogene. The CDR3 is made up of 20 amino acids. The CDR3 DNA reads TGTGCCAGCAGCAAAGGGGAAACCTGGGACACCGTCTATAGCAATCAGCCCCAGCATTTT. Translated, it gives CASSKGETWDTVYSNQPQHF.

A word on this clonotype: One end of the junction does not line up with germline, which may come from a read error. V usage is TRBV19 and J usage is TRBJ2-1, with a weak D call TRBD1 (6 bases). In germline, CDR1 is LNHDA, CDR2 SQIVND (reference sequence). CDR3 length equals 16 residues. The CDR3 sequence is CASSIIRGTGYNGQFF. The CDR3 DNA reads as TGTGCCAGTAGTATAATTAGGGGGACCGGGTACAATGGGCAGTTCTTC.

The J gene is TRBJ2-4, the V gene TRBV5-1; maybe TRBD1 (6 bases). CDR3 length: 13 amino acids. Trimming took off 4 bases at V and 9 bases at J, with 14 bases between the two ends. The V gene's germline CDR1 is SGHRS and CDR2 YFSETQ. CDR3: CASSVTGHTIQYF. CDR3 in DNA: TGCGCCAGCAGCGTGACGGGACACACCATTCAGTACTTC.

This clonotype came up a few times. The rearrangement links TRBV3-1 to TRBJ2-3; unclear D gene. CDR1 is LGHDT and CDR2 is YNNKEL in the germline V gene (reference sequence). The CDR3 is 14 residues long. The germline V and J ends were trimmed by 4 bases and 2 bases, with 10 bases remaining between them. The DNA of the CDR3 is TGTGCCAGCAGCCCATCGACCGCCACAGATACGCAGTATTTT. Protein: CASSPSTATDTQYF.

The chain combines TRBV20-1 with TRBJ1-2; D might be TRBD1 (6 bases). Germline V lookup: CDR1 DFQATT, CDR2 SNEGSKA (reference sequence). V was shortened by 0 bases and J by 4 bases, with 12 bases between the two germline ends. The CDR3 covers 14 residues. The CDR3 here is CSARDDGGPYGYTF. CDR3 sequence (DNA): TGCAGTGCTAGAGATGACGGGGGCCCCTATGGCTACACCTTC.

This clonotype was seen just once. The chain has TRBV30 and TRBJ2-7; D unclear. The CDR3 has 13 amino acids. V was pared by 0 bases and J by 0 bases, with 6 bases between. Germline CDR1 and CDR2: GTSNPN and SVGIG (reference sequence). In nucleotides, the CDR3 is TGTGCCTGGAGTGTGTTCCCCTCCTACGAGCAGTACTTC. Residues: CAWSVFPSYEQYF. Together with reference TRBV30 and TRBJ2-7, the CDR3 gives the full variable domain: SQTIHQWPATLVQPVGSPLSLECTVEGTSNPNLYWYRQAAGRGLQLLFYSVGIGQISSEVPQNLSASRPQDRQFILSSKKLLLSDSGFYLCAWSVFPSYEQYFGPGTRLTVT.

In this sample, this clonotype turned up a few times. The chain joins TRBV12-3 or TRBV12-4 to TRBJ2-1; the D gene is possibly TRBD1 (6 bases). The CDR3 runs 13 residues. V was cut by 7 bases and J by 3 bases, with 10 bases left in between. The CDR3 nucleotides read TGTGCCAGCAAACAGGGCCGCTACAATGAGCAGTTCTTC. Translating gives CASKQGRYNEQFF.

This chain uses TRBV4-1 with TRBJ1-5, with 8 bases aligning to TRBD1. J was trimmed by 5 bases and V by 3 bases; bases with no gene match: 3. The CDR3 covers 14 residues. Germline V lookup: CDR1 MGHRA, CDR2 YSYEKL. CDR3 protein: CASSHAGGDQPQHF. The DNA of the CDR3 is TGCGCCAGCAGCCACGCAGGGGGCGATCAGCCCCAGCATTTT.

The V call is TRBV28, the J call TRBJ1-1, with 7 bases fitting TRBD1. This CDR3 spans 15 amino acids. The germline CDR1 and CDR2 sequences are MDHEN and SYDVKM. V gave up 3 bases and J gave up 10 bases; unmatched junction bases: 14. The CDR3 protein is CASSFFQRGPRRAFF. The CDR3 region has the DNA TGTGCCAGCAGTTTTTTCCAAAGGGGGCCTCGTCGAGCTTTCTTT.

This clonotype was observed a handful of times. The chain links TRBV20-1 to TRBJ1-4, with D perhaps TRBD1 (6 bases). Trimming pared 5 bases from V and 0 bases from J, leaving 13 bases between. Germline CDR1 and CDR2: DFQATT and SNEGSKA (reference sequence). CDR3 length equals 15 residues. The CDR3 DNA reads TGCAGTGCTGCCACCCCAGGGGCAACTAATGAAAAACTGTTTTTT. The encoded protein is CSAATPGATNEKLFF.

The chain combines TRBV11-3 with TRBJ2-7; D unclear. The V gene lost 0 bases and the J gene lost 3 bases, with 15 bases spanning the gap. CDR1 and CDR2 (germline): SGHNT, YENEEA. The CDR3 is made up of 16 amino acids. The CDR3 loop reads CASSLEFSTALYEQYF. The CDR3 nucleotides read TGTGCCAGCAGCTTAGAGTTTAGCACAGCTCTCTACGAGCAGTACTTC.

In this sample, this clonotype turned up a few times. The CDR3 DNA reads TGTGCCAGCAGTCGGACAGCTGTCGCCTACGAGCAGTACTTC. This encodes CASSRTAVAYEQYF. The rearrangement joins TRBV27 to TRBJ2-7; a possible D gene is TRBD1 (6 bases). The germline CDR1 and CDR2 sequences are MNHEY and SMNVEV (reference sequence). V was cut by 5 bases and J by 2 bases, with 13 bases left in between. This CDR3 has 14 amino acids.

The chain carries TRBV7-2 and TRBJ1-5; no reliable D call. Germline assignment: CDR1 SGHTA and CDR2 FQGNSA. The V and J ends lost 4 bases and 0 bases respectively, with 10 bases between them. This CDR3 has 15 residues. The CDR3 loop reads CASSSWAYSNQPQHF. In nucleotides, the CDR3 is TGTGCCAGCAGCTCTTGGGCCTATAGCAATCAGCCCCAGCATTTT.